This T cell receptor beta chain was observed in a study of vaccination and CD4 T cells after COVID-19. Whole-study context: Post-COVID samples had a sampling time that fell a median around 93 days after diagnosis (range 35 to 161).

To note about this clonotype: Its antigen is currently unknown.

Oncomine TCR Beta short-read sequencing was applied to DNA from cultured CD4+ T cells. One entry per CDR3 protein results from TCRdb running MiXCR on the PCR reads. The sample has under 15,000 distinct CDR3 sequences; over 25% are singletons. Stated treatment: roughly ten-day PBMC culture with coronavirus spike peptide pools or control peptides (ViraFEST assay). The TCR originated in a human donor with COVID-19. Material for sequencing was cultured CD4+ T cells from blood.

CDR3 protein: CASTGTGVNQPQHF. Here the CDR3 DNA reads TGTGCCAGCACCGGGACAGGGGTCAATCAGCCCCAGCATTTT. This chain joins TRBV6-1 and TRBJ1-5; 10 bases line up with TRBD1. CDR1 is MNHNS and CDR2 is SASEGT in the germline V gene. The junction had 3 bases not matched to a gene; V was cut back by 7 bases and J by 3 bases. The CDR3 covers 14 residues.